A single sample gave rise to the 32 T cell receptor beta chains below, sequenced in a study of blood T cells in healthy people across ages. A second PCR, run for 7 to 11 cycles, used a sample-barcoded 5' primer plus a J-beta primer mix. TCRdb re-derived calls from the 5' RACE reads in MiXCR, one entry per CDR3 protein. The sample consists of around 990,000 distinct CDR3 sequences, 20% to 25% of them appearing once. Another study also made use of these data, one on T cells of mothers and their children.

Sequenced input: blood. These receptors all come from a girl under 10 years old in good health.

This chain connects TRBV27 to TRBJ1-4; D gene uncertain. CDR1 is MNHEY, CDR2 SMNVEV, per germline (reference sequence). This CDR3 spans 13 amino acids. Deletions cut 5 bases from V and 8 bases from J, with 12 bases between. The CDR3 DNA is TGTGCCAGCAGTCCAAACACGTGGGAAAAACTGTTTTTT. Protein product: CASSPNTWEKLFF.

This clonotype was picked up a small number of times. The CDR3 is CSTMMGSSYEQYF. DNA for the CDR3: TGCAGTACGATGATGGGGAGCTCCTACGAGCAGTACTTC. V is TRBV20-1 and J is TRBJ2-7, with a weak D call TRBD2 (5 bases). The V end lost 8 bases, the J end lost 0 bases, and 14 bases lay between the germline ends. CDR3 length: 13 residues. Germline V gene lookup returns CDR1 DFQATT and CDR2 SNEGSKA (reference sequence).

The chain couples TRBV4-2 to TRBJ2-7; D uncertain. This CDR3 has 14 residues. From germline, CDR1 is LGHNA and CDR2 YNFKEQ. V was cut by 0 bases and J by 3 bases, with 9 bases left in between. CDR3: CASSQDRVDYEQYF. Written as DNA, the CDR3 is TGTGCCAGCAGCCAAGATAGGGTGGACTACGAGCAGTACTTC.

The CDR3 DNA reads TGCGCCAGCAGCCAAGATAGGGGGGCGAGGGGAGATACGCAGTATTTT. Translating it yields CASSQDRGARGDTQYF. The V call is TRBV4-3, the J call TRBJ2-3, with D perhaps assigned TRBD1 or TRBD2 (6 bases each). V lost 0 bases and J 5 bases, leaving 15 bases between the germline ends. The CDR3 is made up of 16 amino acids. From germline, CDR1 is LGHNA and CDR2 YSLEER.

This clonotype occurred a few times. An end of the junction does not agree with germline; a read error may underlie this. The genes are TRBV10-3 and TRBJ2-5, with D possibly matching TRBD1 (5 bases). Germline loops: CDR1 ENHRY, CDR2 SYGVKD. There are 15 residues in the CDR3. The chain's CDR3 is CVISGRLGHQETQYF. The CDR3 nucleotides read TGTGTCATCAGTGGACGCTTGGGGCACCAAGAGACCCAGTACTTC.

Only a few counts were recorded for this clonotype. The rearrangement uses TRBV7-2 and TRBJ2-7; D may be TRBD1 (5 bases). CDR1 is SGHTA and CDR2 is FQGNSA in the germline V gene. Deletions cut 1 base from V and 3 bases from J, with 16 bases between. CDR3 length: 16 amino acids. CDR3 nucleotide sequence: TGTGCCAGCAGCTTAGTGGCGACAGTAGGGGTCTACGAGCAGTACTTC. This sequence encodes CASSLVATVGVYEQYF.

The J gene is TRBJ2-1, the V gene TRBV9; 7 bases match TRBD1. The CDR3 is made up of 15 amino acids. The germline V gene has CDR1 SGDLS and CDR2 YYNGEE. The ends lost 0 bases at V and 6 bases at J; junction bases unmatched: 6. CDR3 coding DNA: TGTGCCAGCAGCGTAGCCGGGACAGACTTCAATGAGCAGTTCTTC. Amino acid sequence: CASSVAGTDFNEQFF. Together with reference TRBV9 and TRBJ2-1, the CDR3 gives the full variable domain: DSGVTQTPKHLITATGQRVTLRCSPRSGDLSVYWYQQSLDQGLQFLIQYYNGEERAKGNILERFSAQQFPDLHSELNLSSLELGDSALYFCASSVAGTDFNEQFFGPGTRLTVL.

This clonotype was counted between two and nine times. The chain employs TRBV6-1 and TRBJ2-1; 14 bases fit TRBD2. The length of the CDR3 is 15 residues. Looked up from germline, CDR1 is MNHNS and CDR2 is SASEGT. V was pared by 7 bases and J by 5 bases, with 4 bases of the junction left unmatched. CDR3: CASTQTSGRDNEQFF. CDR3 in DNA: TGTGCCAGCACCCAGACTAGCGGGAGGGACAATGAGCAGTTCTTC.

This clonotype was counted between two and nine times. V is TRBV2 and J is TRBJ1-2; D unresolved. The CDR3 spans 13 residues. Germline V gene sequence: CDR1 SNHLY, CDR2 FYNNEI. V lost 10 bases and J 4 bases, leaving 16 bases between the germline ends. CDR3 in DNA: TGTGCCACGCCGAGGACGGACTTCTATGGCTACACCTTC. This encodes CATPRTDFYGYTF.

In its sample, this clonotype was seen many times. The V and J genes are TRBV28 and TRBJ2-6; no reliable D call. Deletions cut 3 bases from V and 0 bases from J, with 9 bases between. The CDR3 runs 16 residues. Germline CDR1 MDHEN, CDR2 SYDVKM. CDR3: CASSLDRISGANVLTF. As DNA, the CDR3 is TGTGCCAGCAGTTTGGATCGGATCTCTGGGGCCAACGTCCTGACTTTC.

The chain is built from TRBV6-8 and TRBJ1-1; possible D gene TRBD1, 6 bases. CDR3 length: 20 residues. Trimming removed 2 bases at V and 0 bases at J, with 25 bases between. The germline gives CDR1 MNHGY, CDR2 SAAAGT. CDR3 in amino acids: CASSYNEMGGGEDLNTEAFF. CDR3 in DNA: TGTGCCAGCAGTTACAATGAGATGGGAGGGGGAGAGGACTTGAACACTGAAGCTTTCTTT.

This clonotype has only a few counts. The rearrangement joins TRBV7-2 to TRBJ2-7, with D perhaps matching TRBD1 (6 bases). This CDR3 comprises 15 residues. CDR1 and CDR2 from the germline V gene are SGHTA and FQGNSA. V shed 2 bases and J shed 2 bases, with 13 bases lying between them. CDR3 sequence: CASSLLPQGAYEQYF. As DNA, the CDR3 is TGTGCCAGCAGCTTATTGCCACAGGGAGCCTACGAGCAGTACTTC.

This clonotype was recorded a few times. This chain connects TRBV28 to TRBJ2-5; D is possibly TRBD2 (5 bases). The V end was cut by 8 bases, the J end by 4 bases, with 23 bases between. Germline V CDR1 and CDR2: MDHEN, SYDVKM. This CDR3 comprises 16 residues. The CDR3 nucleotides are TGTGCCAGCGCCCAGCTTCTAGCCAACACGGCAGAGACCCAGTACTTC. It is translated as CASAQLLANTAETQYF. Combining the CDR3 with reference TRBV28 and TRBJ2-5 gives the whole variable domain DVKVTQSSRYLVKRTGEKVFLECVQDMDHENMFWYRQDPGLGLRLIYFSYDVKMKEKGDIPEGYSVSREKKERFSLILESASTNQTSMYLCASAQLLANTAETQYFGPGTRLLVL.

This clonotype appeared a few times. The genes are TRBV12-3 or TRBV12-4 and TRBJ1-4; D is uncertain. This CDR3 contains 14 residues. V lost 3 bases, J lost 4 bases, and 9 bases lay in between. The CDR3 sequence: CASSFRTVNEKLFF. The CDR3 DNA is TGTGCCAGCAGTTTCCGGACGGTTAATGAAAAACTGTTTTTT.

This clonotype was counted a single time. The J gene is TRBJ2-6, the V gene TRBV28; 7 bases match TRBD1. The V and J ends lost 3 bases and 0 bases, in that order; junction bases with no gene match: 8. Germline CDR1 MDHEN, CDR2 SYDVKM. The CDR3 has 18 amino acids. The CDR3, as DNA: TGTGCCAGCAGTTTTTTTCGGGACAGCATCTCTGGGGCCAACGTCCTGACTTTC. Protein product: CASSFFRDSISGANVLTF.

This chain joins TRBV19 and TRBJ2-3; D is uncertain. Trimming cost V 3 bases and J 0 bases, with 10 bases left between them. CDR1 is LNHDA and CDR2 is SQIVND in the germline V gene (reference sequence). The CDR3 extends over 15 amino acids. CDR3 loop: CASSIGGSSTDTQYF. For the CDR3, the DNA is TGTGCCAGTAGTATCGGCGGATCCAGCACAGATACGCAGTATTTT. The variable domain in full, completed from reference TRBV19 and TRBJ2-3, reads DGGITQSPKYLFRKEGQNVTLSCEQNLNHDAMYWYRQDPGQGLRLIYYSQIVNDFQKGDIAEGYSVSREKKESFPLTVTSAQKNPTAFYLCASSIGGSSTDTQYFGPGTRLTVL.

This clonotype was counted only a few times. The CDR3 bases are TGCGCCAGCAGTCTAAGGACAGACGGACTAGCGCGATTTAAACTGTTTTTT. Protein product: CASSLRTDGLARFKLFF. The chain uses TRBV4-1 and TRBJ1-4, with D possibly TRBD1 on 6 matching bases. The V gene's germline CDR1 is MGHRA and CDR2 YSYEKL. The CDR3 extends over 17 amino acids. Trimming took 6 bases from V and 11 from J, leaving 28 bases between them.

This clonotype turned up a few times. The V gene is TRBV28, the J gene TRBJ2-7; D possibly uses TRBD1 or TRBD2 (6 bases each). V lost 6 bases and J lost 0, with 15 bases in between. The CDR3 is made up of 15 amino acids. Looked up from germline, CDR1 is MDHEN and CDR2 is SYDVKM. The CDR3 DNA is TGTGCCAGCAGCCCCACGGGGGCGAGCTCCTACGAGCAGTACTTC. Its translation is CASSPTGASSYEQYF. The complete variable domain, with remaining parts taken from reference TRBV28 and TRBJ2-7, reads DVKVTQSSRYLVKRTGEKVFLECVQDMDHENMFWYRQDPGLGLRLIYFSYDVKMKEKGDIPEGYSVSREKKERFSLILESASTNQTSMYLCASSPTGASSYEQYFGPGTRLTVT.

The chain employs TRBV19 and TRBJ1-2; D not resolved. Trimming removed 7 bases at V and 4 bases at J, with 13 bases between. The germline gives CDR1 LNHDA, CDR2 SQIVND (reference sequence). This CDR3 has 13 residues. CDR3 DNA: TGTGCCAGTAAAAACAGAGCCCCCTATGGCTACACCTTC. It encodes CASKNRAPYGYTF.

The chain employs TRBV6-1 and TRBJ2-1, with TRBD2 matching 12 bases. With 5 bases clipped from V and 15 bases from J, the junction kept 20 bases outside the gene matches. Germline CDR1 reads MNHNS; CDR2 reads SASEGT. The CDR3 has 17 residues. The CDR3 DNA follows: TGTGCCAGCAGTCTCCTGGGACTAGCGGGTGGGGAAGATCTATGGTTCTTC. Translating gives CASSLLGLAGGEDLWFF.

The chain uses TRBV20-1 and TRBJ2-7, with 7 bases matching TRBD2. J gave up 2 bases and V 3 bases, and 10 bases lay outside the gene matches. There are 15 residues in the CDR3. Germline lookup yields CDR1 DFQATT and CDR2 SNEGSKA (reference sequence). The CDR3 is CSARAFTSETYEQYF. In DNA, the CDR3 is TGCAGTGCTAGGGCATTTACTAGCGAGACCTACGAGCAGTACTTC.

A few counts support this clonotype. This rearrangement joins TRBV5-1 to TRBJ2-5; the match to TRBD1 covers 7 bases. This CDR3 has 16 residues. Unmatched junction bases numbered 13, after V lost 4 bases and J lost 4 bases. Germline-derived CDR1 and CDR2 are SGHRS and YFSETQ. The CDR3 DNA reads TGCGCCAGCAGCCTGCCCGTGGGGGACAGCCGAGAGACCCAGTACTTC. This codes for CASSLPVGDSRETQYF.

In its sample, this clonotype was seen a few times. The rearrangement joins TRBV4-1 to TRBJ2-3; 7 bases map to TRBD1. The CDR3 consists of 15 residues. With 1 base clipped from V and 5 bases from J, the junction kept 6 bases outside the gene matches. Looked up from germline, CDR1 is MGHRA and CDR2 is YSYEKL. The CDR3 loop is CASSQGQGVGDTQYF. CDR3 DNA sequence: TGCGCCAGCAGCCAAGGACAGGGTGTCGGAGATACGCAGTATTTT.

The CDR3 here is CASSFSRGAGEQYF. CDR3 bases: TGTGCCAGCAGTTTCAGTAGGGGCGCGGGCGAGCAGTACTTC. This sequence joins TRBV12-3 or TRBV12-4 and TRBJ2-7; D may be TRBD1 or TRBD2 (5 bases each). The CDR3 loop spans 14 amino acids. Trimming removed 3 bases at V and 6 bases at J, with 15 bases between.

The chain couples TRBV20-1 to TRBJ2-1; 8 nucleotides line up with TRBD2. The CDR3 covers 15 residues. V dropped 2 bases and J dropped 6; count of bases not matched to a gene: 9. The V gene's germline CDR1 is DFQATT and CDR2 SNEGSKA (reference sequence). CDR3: CSARISGNYCNEQFF. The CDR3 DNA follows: TGCAGTGCTAGAATTAGCGGGAATTACTGCAATGAGCAGTTCTTC.

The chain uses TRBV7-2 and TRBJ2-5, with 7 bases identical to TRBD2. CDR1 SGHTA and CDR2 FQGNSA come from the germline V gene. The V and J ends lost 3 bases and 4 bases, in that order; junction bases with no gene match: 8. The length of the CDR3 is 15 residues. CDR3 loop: CASSFKSGGRETQYF. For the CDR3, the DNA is TGTGCCAGCAGCTTTAAGTCGGGAGGACGAGAGACCCAGTACTTC. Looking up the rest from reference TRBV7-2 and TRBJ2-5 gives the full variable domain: GAGVSQSPSNKVTEKGKDVELRCDPISGHTALYWYRQSLGQGLEFLIYFQGNSAPDKSGLPSDRFSAERTGGSVSTLTIQRTQQEDSAVYLCASSFKSGGRETQYFGPGTRLLVL.

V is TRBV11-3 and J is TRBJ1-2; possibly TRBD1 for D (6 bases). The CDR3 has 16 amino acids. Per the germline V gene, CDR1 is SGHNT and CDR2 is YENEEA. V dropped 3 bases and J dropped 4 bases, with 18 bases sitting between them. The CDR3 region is CASSFSPGEPSYGYTF. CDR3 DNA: TGTGCCAGCAGCTTCAGCCCAGGGGAACCGTCCTATGGCTACACCTTC.

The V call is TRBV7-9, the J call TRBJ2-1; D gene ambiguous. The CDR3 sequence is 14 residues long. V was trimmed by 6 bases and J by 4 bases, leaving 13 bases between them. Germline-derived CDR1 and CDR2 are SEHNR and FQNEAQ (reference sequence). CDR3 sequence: CASSYFRQYNEQFF. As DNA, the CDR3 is TGTGCCAGCAGTTACTTTAGGCAGTACAATGAGCAGTTCTTC. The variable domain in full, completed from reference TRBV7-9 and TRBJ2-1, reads DTGVSQNPRHKITKRGQNVTFRCDPISEHNRLYWYRQTLGQGPEFLTYFQNEAQLEKSRLLSDRFSAERPKGSFSTLEIQRTEQGDSAMYLCASSYFRQYNEQFFGPGTRLTVL.

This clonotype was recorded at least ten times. The CDR3 DNA follows: TGTGCCAGCAGTTGGGGGGACGAGCAGTACTTC. Translating it yields CASSWGDEQYF. The chain joins TRBV28 to TRBJ2-7, with TRBD2 as a possible D gene (6 bases). The CDR3 covers 11 residues. V was trimmed by 4 bases and J by 5 bases, leaving 6 bases between them. The germline V gene has CDR1 MDHEN and CDR2 SYDVKM.

The CDR3 sequence is CASGRFNNEQFF. Written as DNA, the CDR3 is TGTGCCAGCGGTAGGTTTAACAATGAGCAGTTCTTC. The J gene is TRBJ2-1, the V gene TRBV3-1, with unresolved D. In germline, CDR1 is LGHDT, CDR2 YNNKEL (reference sequence). The CDR3 consists of 12 residues. Trimming pared 8 bases from V and 5 bases from J, leaving 10 bases between.

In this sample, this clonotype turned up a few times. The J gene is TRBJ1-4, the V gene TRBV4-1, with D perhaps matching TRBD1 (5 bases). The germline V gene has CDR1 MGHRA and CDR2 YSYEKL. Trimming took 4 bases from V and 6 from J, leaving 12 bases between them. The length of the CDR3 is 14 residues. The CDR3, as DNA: TGCGCCAGCAGCCCCCTCGGGGGGGATGAAAAACTGTTTTTT. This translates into CASSPLGGDEKLFF.

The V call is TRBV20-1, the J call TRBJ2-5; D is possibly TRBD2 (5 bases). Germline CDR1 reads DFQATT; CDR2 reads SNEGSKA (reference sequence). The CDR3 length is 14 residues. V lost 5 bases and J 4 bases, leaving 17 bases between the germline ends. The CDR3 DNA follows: TGCAGTGCTGTGTCAGCGGAGAAATTAGAGACCCAGTACTTC. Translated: CSAVSAEKLETQYF.